The T cell receptor (beta chain) described here comes from a study of post-analysis software for immune sequencing data. Study-wide context: Relapsing-remitting, secondary progressive and progressive-relapsing multiple sclerosis were all included among the disease courses. Whole-study results and caveats: By F measure, strong co-clustering occurred among samples prepared in the same batch. In patients, roughly 5 TRBV segments were more frequent than in controls, with TRBV5-6, TRBV5-1 and TRBV20-1 among them. For normalized Chao1 diversity, multiple sclerosis patients scored significantly lower than controls did.

V lost 0 bases and J lost 15; bases outside the gene matches: 5. The CDR3 spans 13 residues. Germline V lookup: CDR1 ENHRY, CDR2 SYGVKD. This clonotype was seen just once. Its antigen is not identified. Prepared libraries of TCR beta cDNA carried unique molecular identifiers. About 500,000 cDNA molecules were obtained per 1 to 10 million input T cells. From the PCR reads, TCRdb called clonotypes with MiXCR, one entry per CDR3 protein. The sample gives about 810,000 distinct CDR3 sequences, approximately 57% of which show up once; roughly 4.4% is in the top ten. This clonotype was sampled from a girl aged 5-17 years with multiple sclerosis. The material sequenced was blood. This chain links TRBV10-3 with TRBJ2-1, with TRBD1 identical over 10 bases. This CDR3 is CAISESMRDRGFF. Here the CDR3 DNA reads TGTGCCATCAGTGAGTCGATGCGGGACAGGGGGTTCTTC.